Listed below are T cell receptor beta chains from one sample, sequenced in a study of CD8 T cells in Susac syndrome. One entry per CDR3 protein, called by TCRdb with MiXCR from the immunoSEQ multiplex PCR reads. The table lists roughly 120,000 distinct CDR3 sequences, about 94% of them singletons. Sequenced: CD4+ T cells from PBMCs. The receptors were sampled from a human donor in good health. The CDR3 runs from the conserved cysteine through the conserved F or W. The D gene is left open where the match is weak. Clone size is given for some rows only: seen once, a few or many times, or a class if the clone is expanded.

d_gene	j_gene	abundance	v_gene	CDR3aa	CDR3nt
NA	TRBJ2-5	NA	TRBV10-3	CAISESVTRGETQYF	TGTGCCATCAGTGAGTCGGTGACTAGGGGAGAGACCCAGTACTTC
TRBD1	TRBJ2-7	NA	TRBV29-1	CSSWTGSGNEQYF	TGCAGCTCTTGGACAGGGTCGGGGAACGAGCAGTACTTC
NA	TRBJ1-2	NA	TRBV29-1	CSAAQGVNYGYTF	TGCAGCGCCGCACAGGGAGTGAACTATGGCTACACCTTC
NA	TRBJ1-2	NA	TRBV12-5	CASGPDGYGYTF	TGTGCTAGTGGACCGGACGGCTATGGCTACACCTTC
TRBD2	TRBJ2-2	NA	TRBV2	CASSGLSGGGRQMANTGELFF	TGTGCCAGCAGTGGGCTGTCGGGCGGCGGGAGACAAATGGCGAACACCGGGGAGCTGTTTTTT
NA	TRBJ1-5	NA	TRBV10-2	CASSEWTGGWNQPQHF	TGCGCCAGCAGTGAATGGACGGGGGGCTGGAATCAGCCCCAGCATTTT
TRBD2	TRBJ2-3	NA	TRBV29-1	CSVEGLAGVGTDTQYF	TGCAGCGTTGAAGGACTAGCGGGAGTCGGGACAGATACGCAGTATTTT
TRBD1	TRBJ1-4	NA	TRBV30	CAWRPTRQGAGEKLFF	TGTGCCTGGAGACCGACACGTCAGGGGGCAGGGGAAAAACTGTTTTTT
NA	TRBJ1-5	NA	TRBV6-2/TRBV6-3	CASSYRTWWDGHQPQHF	TGTGCCAGCAGTTACCGAACCTGGTGGGACGGGCATCAGCCCCAGCATTTT
NA	TRBJ1-4	NA	TRBV12-5	CASGTGLVEKLFF	TGTGCTAGTGGTACAGGGCTGGTTGAAAAACTGTTTTTT
NA	TRBJ2-1	NA	TRBV29-1	CSSLGGPTYNEQFF	TGCAGCTCCCTTGGGGGGCCAACCTACAATGAGCAGTTCTTC
TRBD2	TRBJ2-4	NA	TRBV19	CASRAWTSSIQYF	TGTGCCAGTAGGGCCTGGACTAGTTCAATTCAGTACTTC
NA	TRBJ2-7	NA	TRBV12-3/TRBV12-4	CASSLNPDGYEQYF	TGTGCCAGCAGTTTAAACCCGGACGGCTACGAGCAGTACTTC
NA	TRBJ1-2	NA	TRBV2	CASRERNYGYTF	TGTGCCAGCAGAGAGAGAAATTATGGCTACACCTTC
NA	TRBJ2-5	NA	TRBV20-1	CSASHVGRGFQETQYF	TGCAGTGCTAGCCACGTCGGCAGGGGCTTCCAAGAGACCCAGTACTTC
NA	TRBJ2-1	NA	TRBV24-1	CATSDSDSQMVGEQFF	TGTGCCACCAGTGATTCGGACAGCCAGATGGTGGGTGAGCAGTTCTTC
NA	TRBJ2-1	NA	TRBV18	CASSPRENEQFF	TGTGCCAGCTCACCAAGGGAAAATGAGCAGTTCTTC
NA	TRBJ2-1	NA	TRBV7-2	CASSLDDRTYNEQFF	TGTGCCAGCAGCTTGGACGACAGGACCTACAATGAGCAGTTCTTC
NA	TRBJ1-2	NA	TRBV7-2	CASSQNDPAGGYTF	TGTGCCAGCAGCCAAAACGATCCCGCGGGAGGCTACACCTTC
NA	TRBJ2-3	NA	TRBV7-2	CASRCLGDSCLGSTDTQYF	TGTGCCAGCCGGTGCTTGGGAGATAGCTGTTTGGGATCCACAGATACGCAGTATTTT
TRBD2	TRBJ2-5	NA	TRBV5-1	CASSSTSGLETQYF	TGCGCCAGCAGTTCGACTAGCGGGTTAGAGACCCAGTACTTC
NA	TRBJ2-3	NA	TRBV4-1	CASSHLTDTQYF	TGCGCCAGCAGCCATCTCACAGATACGCAGTATTTT
NA	TRBJ2-1	once	TRBV6-2/TRBV6-3	CATSGAANNEQFF	TGTGCCACTTCGGGGGCAGCTAACAATGAGCAGTTCTTC
NA	TRBJ1-5	NA	TRBV29-1	CSVGQGNQPQHF	TGCAGCGTTGGGCAGGGGAATCAGCCCCAGCATTTT
NA	TRBJ2-3	NA	TRBV12-3/TRBV12-4	CASSLLRTESTDTQYF	TGTGCCAGCAGCCTCCTGAGGACTGAAAGCACAGATACGCAGTATTTT
TRBD2	TRBJ2-5	NA	TRBV12-3/TRBV12-4	CASSSAIAGAYETQYF	TGTGCCAGCAGTTCTGCGATAGCGGGAGCGTATGAGACCCAGTACTTC
TRBD1	TRBJ1-1	NA	TRBV6-2/TRBV6-3	CASRAGGTEAFF	TGTGCCAGCAGGGCAGGGGGCACTGAAGCTTTCTTT
NA	TRBJ1-1	NA	TRBV5-1	CASSLEVGNTEAFF	TGCGCCAGCAGCTTGGAGGTAGGGAACACTGAAGCTTTCTTT
TRBD1	TRBJ1-2	NA	TRBV10-3	CAIRPGTGVYGYTF	TGTGCCATCAGACCCGGGACAGGGGTGTATGGCTACACCTTC
NA	TRBJ2-7	NA	TRBV7-9	CASSFRVGTYEQYF	TGTGCCAGCAGCTTCAGGGTAGGGACCTACGAGCAGTACTTC
NA	TRBJ1-1	NA	TRBV5-1	CASSLVRGTTEAFF	TGCGCCAGCAGCCTGGTCCGGGGTACCACTGAAGCTTTCTTT
NA	TRBJ2-5	few	TRBV5-1	CASSLGDGQETQYF	TGCGCCAGCAGCTTGGGGGACGGCCAAGAGACCCAGTACTTC
TRBD1	TRBJ1-1	NA	TRBV29-1	CSANGGTVNTEAFF	TGCAGCGCAAACGGCGGGACAGTGAACACTGAAGCTTTCTTT
NA	TRBJ1-2	NA	TRBV5-4	CASGFGTDYGYTF	TGTGCCAGCGGCTTTGGGACCGACTATGGCTACACCTTC
TRBD2	TRBJ2-2	NA	TRBV19	CASSPGTSAGELFF	TGTGCCAGTAGTCCCGGGACTAGTGCCGGGGAGCTGTTTTTT
NA	TRBJ2-6	NA	TRBV29-1	CSVAKDQGAGANVLTF	TGCAGCGTTGCAAAAGATCAGGGTGCTGGGGCCAACGTCCTGACTTTC
TRBD2	TRBJ2-7	NA	TRBV6-2/TRBV6-3	CASHDSGRAYEQYF	TGTGCCAGTCACGATAGCGGGAGGGCCTACGAGCAGTACTTC
TRBD2	TRBJ2-1	NA	TRBV5-1	CASSTGLAGDRNEQFF	TGCGCCAGCAGCACCGGACTAGCGGGAGACCGCAATGAGCAGTTCTTC
TRBD1	TRBJ1-1	NA	TRBV29-1	CSVAQGAQAFF	TGCAGCGTGGCCCAGGGGGCGCAAGCTTTCTTT
NA	TRBJ1-1	NA	TRBV12-5	CASGANTEAFF	TGTGCTAGTGGAGCGAACACTGAAGCTTTCTTT
NA	TRBJ1-5	NA	TRBV7-2	CASSLYRDSNQPQHF	TGTGCCAGCAGCCTATACAGGGATAGCAATCAGCCCCAGCATTTT
NA	TRBJ2-1	NA	TRBV19	CASRDSYNEQFF	TGTGCCAGTAGGGACAGTTACAATGAGCAGTTCTTC
TRBD1	TRBJ1-5	once	TRBV7-2	CASSPENRGRVSEQPQHF	TGTGCCAGCAGCCCAGAAAACAGGGGCAGGGTGTCAGAGCAGCCCCAGCATTTT
TRBD2	TRBJ2-1	NA	TRBV5-1	CASRPIGGSSYNEQFF	TGCGCCAGCAGGCCCATAGGCGGGAGCTCCTACAATGAGCAGTTCTTC